This T cell receptor (beta chain) emerged from a study of blood T cell repertoires in COVID-19. About the study: Material from acute and convalescent COVID-19 was sourced from the United States, Italy and Spain. PBMCs, B-cell-depleted T cells, or T cells provided the cDNA or gDNA that made up the material.

In the study's own analysis: Counts of nucleated cells, estimated from reference gene primer amplification, were obtained. This table comes from immunoSEQ multiplex PCR, and its TCRdb copy is limited to in-frame clones, with some not included. V and J calls and clone size are given by that table; D and trimming were obtained from the DNA. The data show 120,000 or so clones, approximately 90% seen once. This CDR3 is built from 16 residues. Trimming took off 2 bases at V and 6 bases at J, with 19 bases between the two ends. Germline V lookup: CDR1 SNHLY, CDR2 FYNNEI. Only one count was recorded for this clone.

This sequence was found in a man aged 50 to 60 with acute or convalescent COVID-19. The sequenced sample was peripheral blood. V usage is TRBV2 and J usage is TRBJ1-2; possibly TRBD1 for D (6 bases). In nucleotides, the CDR3 is TGTGCCAGCAGTGAAACTTGGCGGGCAGGGGCGGATGGCTACACCTTC. It codes for CASSETWRAGADGYTF.